This is a list of T cell receptor beta chains from one sample in a study of blood T cell repertoires in COVID-19. Measured with immunoSEQ multiplex PCR; TCRdb has only the in-frame clones, and not every one. This table has about 200,000 clones, about 91% appearing once. Sequenced sample: peripheral blood. The receptors shown here come from a man in his thirties or forties with acute or convalescent COVID-19. CDR3s include the opening cysteine and the closing phenylalanine or tryptophan. Each record gives: D gene, clone size, J gene, V gene, CDR3 protein, CDR3 DNA. D genes are given only for firm matches. Rows may omit the clone size; those that give it use once, few, many or a size class.

>NA|NA|TRBJ2-2|TRBV28
CASSLYGAIINTGELFF
TGTGCCAGCAGTTTATACGGAGCAATAATCAACACCGGGGAGCTGTTTTTT
>NA|NA|TRBJ1-2|TRBV9
CASSAVGTPGSYTF
TGTGCCAGCAGCGCCGTGGGGACACCGGGGAGCTACACCTTC
>NA|NA|TRBJ1-2|TRBV6-1
CASSEDRESSYTF
TGTGCCAGCAGTGAAGACAGGGAATCTAGCTACACCTTC
>TRBD2|NA|TRBJ2-5|TRBV5-1
CASSLGIGRGETQYF
TGCGCCAGCAGCTTGGGTATCGGGCGGGGGGAGACCCAGTACTTC
>TRBD2|once|TRBJ2-1|TRBV10-3
CAISGLAGSDEQFF
TGTGCCATCAGTGGGCTAGCGGGGTCGGATGAGCAGTTCTTC
>NA|NA|TRBJ2-7|TRBV7-9
CASSLSKQMIYEQYF
TGTGCCAGCAGCTTAAGTAAACAGATGATTTACGAGCAGTACTTC
>TRBD2|NA|TRBJ2-3|TRBV7-9
CASSPAGGFTDTQYF
TGTGCCAGCAGCCCTGCGGGGGGGTTCACAGATACGCAGTATTTT
>TRBD2|NA|TRBJ2-1|TRBV10-2
CASSKPGGNEQFF
TGCGCCAGCAGTAAGCCGGGGGGCAATGAGCAGTTCTTC
>NA|NA|TRBJ2-2|TRBV6-4
CASRSFTGELFF
TGTGCCAGCAGGAGTTTCACCGGGGAGCTGTTTTTT
>NA|NA|TRBJ1-4|TRBV5-5
CASSLSGWDEKLFF
TGTGCCAGCAGCTTGTCAGGGTGGGATGAAAAACTGTTTTTT
>TRBD1|NA|TRBJ1-3|TRBV6-1
CASSEQGARGNTIYF
TGTGCCAGCAGTGAACAGGGGGCGCGTGGAAACACCATATATTTT
>NA|NA|TRBJ1-1|TRBV28
CASSLNALPPRVQYGNTEAFF
TGTGCCAGCAGTTTAAATGCCCTCCCACCCAGGGTGCAGTACGGGAACACTGAAGCTTTCTTT
>TRBD1|NA|TRBJ2-1|TRBV7-3
CASSLDRGSYNEQFF
TGTGCCAGCAGCTTGGACAGGGGATCCTACAATGAGCAGTTCTTC
>NA|NA|TRBJ1-2|TRBV6-5
CASSTAEGYTF
TGTGCCAGCAGCACCGCGGAGGGCTACACCTTC
>TRBD1|NA|TRBJ2-2|TRBV11-3
CASSRQGSSTGELFF
TGTGCCAGCAGTCGACAGGGTTCCAGCACCGGGGAGCTGTTTTTT
>TRBD1|NA|TRBJ1-2|TRBV10-3
CAITGQGSDGYTF
TGTGCCATCACCGGACAGGGTTCGGATGGCTACACCTTC
>NA|few|TRBJ2-2|TRBV7-3
CASSSYTGELFF
TGTGCCAGCAGTTCCTACACCGGGGAGCTGTTTTTT
>NA|NA|TRBJ1-1|TRBV3-1/TRBV3-2
CASSPRTNLMNTEAFF
TGTGCCAGCAGCCCGCGGACAAACCTCATGAACACTGAAGCTTTCTTT
>TRBD1|NA|TRBJ1-6|TRBV25-1
CASSRTGYNSPLHF
TGTGCCAGCAGTAGGACAGGCTATAATTCACCCCTCCACTTT
>NA|NA|TRBJ1-2|TRBV28
CASSSISPRVVYTF
TGTGCCAGCAGTTCCATATCCCCCCGGGTGGTCTACACCTTC
>NA|NA|TRBJ2-2|TRBV11-3
CASSSYPGELFF
TGTGCCAGCAGCTCCTACCCCGGGGAGCTGTTTTTT
>NA|few|TRBJ2-2|TRBV7-3
CASSLTGRSSPGELFF
TGTGCCAGCAGCCTAACAGGGAGGAGCTCCCCCGGGGAGCTGTTTTTT
>NA|NA|TRBJ2-2|TRBV5-4
CASSLERRQNTGELFF
TGTGCCAGCAGCTTGGAAAGGCGGCAGAACACCGGGGAGCTGTTTTTT
>NA|NA|TRBJ2-2|TRBV9
CASSVVSGTGELFF
TGTGCCAGCAGCGTAGTATCGGGTACCGGGGAGCTGTTTTTT
>TRBD1|NA|TRBJ1-1|TRBV7-8
CATNQGAMNTEAFF
TGTGCGACGAACCAGGGGGCCATGAACACTGAAGCTTTCTTT
>TRBD1|NA|TRBJ1-5|TRBV19
CASSIGAGGSNQPQHF
TGTGCCAGTAGTATAGGGGCAGGGGGAAGCAATCAGCCCCAGCATTTT
>TRBD2|NA|TRBJ2-1|TRBV28
CASSGLAGGPGNEQFF
TGTGCCAGCAGCGGACTAGCGGGGGGGCCGGGAAATGAGCAGTTCTTC
>TRBD2|once|TRBJ2-1|TRBV27
CASRDLSGGTYNEQFF
TGTGCCAGCAGGGACCTCAGCGGGGGGACCTACAATGAGCAGTTCTTC
>NA|NA|TRBJ1-4|TRBV19
CASSIVHPSAGTTREKLFF
TGTGCCAGTAGTATAGTCCACCCCTCAGCCGGGACTACTCGTGAAAAACTGTTTTTT
>TRBD2|NA|TRBJ2-3|TRBV28
CASREFSGSKDTQYF
TGTGCCAGCAGAGAGTTTAGCGGGAGTAAGGATACGCAGTATTTT
>NA|NA|TRBJ2-1|TRBV21-1
CASSLRRENNEQFF
TGTGCCAGTAGCTTGAGGCGGGAAAACAATGAGCAGTTCTTC
>NA|NA|TRBJ2-7|TRBV28
CASSLSRGTRVEQYF
TGTGCCAGCAGTTTGAGTCGGGGTACCCGGGTGGAGCAGTACTTC
>TRBD1|NA|TRBJ2-3|TRBV28
CASRDRITDTQYF
TGTGCCAGCCGGGACAGAATCACAGATACGCAGTATTTT
>TRBD1|once|TRBJ2-7|TRBV5-1
CASSLWGQGGEQYF
TGCGCCAGCAGCTTGTGGGGACAGGGAGGCGAGCAGTACTTC
>TRBD1|NA|TRBJ2-7|TRBV10-2
CASSEPGQGNEQYF
TGCGCCAGCAGTGAGCCGGGACAGGGAAACGAGCAGTACTTC
>NA|once|TRBJ1-6|TRBV28
CASQRTYNSPLHF
TGTGCCAGCCAGAGGACCTATAATTCACCCCTCCACTTT
>NA|NA|TRBJ2-3|TRBV14
CASSLIAVDTQYF
TGTGCCAGCAGCCTAATAGCAGTAGATACGCAGTATTTT
>TRBD1|NA|TRBJ2-7|TRBV28
CASSWDRGPPYEQYF
TGTGCCAGCAGCTGGGACAGGGGCCCCCCCTACGAGCAGTACTTC
>NA|NA|TRBJ2-1|TRBV7-2
CASSSYGGEQFF
TGTGCCAGCAGCTCATACGGGGGTGAGCAGTTCTTC
>TRBD1|NA|TRBJ2-6|TRBV9
CASSGQGAGANVLTF
TGTGCCAGCAGCGGGCAGGGGGCTGGGGCCAACGTCCTGACTTTC
>NA|NA|TRBJ1-2|TRBV5-4
CASSLEQNYGYTF
TGTGCCAGCAGCTTGGAACAAAACTATGGCTACACCTTC